This T cell receptor beta chain derives from a study of control samples from healthy donors and cancer patients. CDR3 length equals 13 residues. From germline, CDR1 is SGHTA and CDR2 FQGNSA. With 0 bases removed from V and 10 bases from J, the gap between germline ends came to 10 bases. Method: immunoSEQ multiplex PCR; TCRdb's copy keeps in-frame clones and lacks some. The sample comprises approximately 170,000 clones, about 93% of which are singletons, and roughly 4.3% rests with the top ten. Sequencing input: blood. This chain joins TRBV7-2 and TRBJ2-1, with a possible D match to TRBD2 (5 bases). The clonotype originates from a woman in her sixties or seventies in good health. CDR3 sequence reads: CASSLALRGEQFF. Written as DNA, the CDR3 is TGTGCCAGCAGCTTAGCCCTGCGAGGGGAGCAGTTCTTC.